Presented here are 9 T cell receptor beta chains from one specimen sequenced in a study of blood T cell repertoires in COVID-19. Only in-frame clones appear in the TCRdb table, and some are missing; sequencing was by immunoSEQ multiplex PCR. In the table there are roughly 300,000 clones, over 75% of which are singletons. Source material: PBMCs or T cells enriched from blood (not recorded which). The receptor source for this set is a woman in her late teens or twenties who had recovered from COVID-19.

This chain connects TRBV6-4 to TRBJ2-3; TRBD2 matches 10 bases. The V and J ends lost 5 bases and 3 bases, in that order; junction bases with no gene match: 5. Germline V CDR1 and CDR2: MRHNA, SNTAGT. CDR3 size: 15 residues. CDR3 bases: TGTGCCAGCAGTCCTGGAGCGGGAGGGACAGATACGCAGTATTTT. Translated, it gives CASSPGAGGTDTQYF.

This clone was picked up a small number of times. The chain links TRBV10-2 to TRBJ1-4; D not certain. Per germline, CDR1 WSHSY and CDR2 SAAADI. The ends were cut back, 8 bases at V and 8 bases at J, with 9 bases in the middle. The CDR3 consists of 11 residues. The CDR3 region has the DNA TGCGCCAGCGCGGAACGGGAAAAACTGTTTTTT. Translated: CASAEREKLFF.

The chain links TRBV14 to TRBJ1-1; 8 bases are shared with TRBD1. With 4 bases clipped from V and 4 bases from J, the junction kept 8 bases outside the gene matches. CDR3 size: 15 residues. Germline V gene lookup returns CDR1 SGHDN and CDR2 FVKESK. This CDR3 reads CASSPDITGGTEAFF. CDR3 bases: TGTGCCAGCAGCCCAGACATCACAGGGGGCACTGAAGCTTTCTTT.

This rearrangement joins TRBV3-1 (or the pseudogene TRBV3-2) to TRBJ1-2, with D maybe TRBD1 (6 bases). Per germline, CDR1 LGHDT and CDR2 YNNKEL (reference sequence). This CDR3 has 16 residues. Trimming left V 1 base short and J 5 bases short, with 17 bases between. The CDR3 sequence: CASSQVGQGRGYGYTF. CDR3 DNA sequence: TGTGCCAGCAGCCAAGTGGGGCAGGGGAGAGGGTATGGCTACACCTTC.

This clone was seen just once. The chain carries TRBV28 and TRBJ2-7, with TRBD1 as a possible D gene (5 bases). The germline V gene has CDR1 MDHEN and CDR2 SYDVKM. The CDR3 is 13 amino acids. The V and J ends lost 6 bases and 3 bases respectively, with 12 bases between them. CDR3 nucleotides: TGTGCCAGCAGCAGGACACGGAACTACGAGCAGTACTTC. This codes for CASSRTRNYEQYF. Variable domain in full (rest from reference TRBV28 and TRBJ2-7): DVKVTQSSRYLVKRTGEKVFLECVQDMDHENMFWYRQDPGLGLRLIYFSYDVKMKEKGDIPEGYSVSREKKERFSLILESASTNQTSMYLCASSRTRNYEQYFGPGTRLTVT.

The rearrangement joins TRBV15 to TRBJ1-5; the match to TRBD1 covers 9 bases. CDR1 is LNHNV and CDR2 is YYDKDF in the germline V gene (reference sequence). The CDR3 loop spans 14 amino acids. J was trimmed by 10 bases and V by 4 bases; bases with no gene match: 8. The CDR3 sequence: CATSTRDRARPQHF. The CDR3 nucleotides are TGTGCCACCAGCACACGGGACAGGGCCAGACCCCAGCATTTT.

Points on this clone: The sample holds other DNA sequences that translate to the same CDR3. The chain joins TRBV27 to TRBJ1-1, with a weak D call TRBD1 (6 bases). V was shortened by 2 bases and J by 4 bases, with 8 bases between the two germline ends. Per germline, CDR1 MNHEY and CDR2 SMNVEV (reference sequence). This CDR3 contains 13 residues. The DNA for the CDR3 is TGTGCCAGCAGTTTACAGGGGAGCACTGAAGCTTTCTTT. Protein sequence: CASSLQGSTEAFF.

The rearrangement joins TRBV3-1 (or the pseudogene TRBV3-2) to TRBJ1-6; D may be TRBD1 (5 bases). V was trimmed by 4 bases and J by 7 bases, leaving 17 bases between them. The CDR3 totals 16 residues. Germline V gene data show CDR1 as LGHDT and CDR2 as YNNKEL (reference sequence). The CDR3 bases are TGTGCCAGCAGCCCCCTTGGGACTCCTGGAAATTCACCCCTCCACTTT. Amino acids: CASSPLGTPGNSPLHF.

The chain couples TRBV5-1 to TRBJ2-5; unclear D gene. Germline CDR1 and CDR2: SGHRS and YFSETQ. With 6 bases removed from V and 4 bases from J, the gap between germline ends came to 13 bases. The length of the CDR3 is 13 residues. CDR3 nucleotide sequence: TGCGCCAGCAAGTCCTTAGCTGGAGAGACCCAGTACTTC. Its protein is CASKSLAGETQYF. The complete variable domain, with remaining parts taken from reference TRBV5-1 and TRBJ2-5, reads KAGVTQTPRYLIKTRGQQVTLSCSPISGHRSVSWYQQTPGQGLQFLFEYFSETQRNKGNFPGRFSGRQFSNSRSEMNVSTLELGDSALYLCASKSLAGETQYFGPGTRLLVL.